The 26 T cell receptor beta chains below all came from one sample that was sequenced in a study of T-cell memory formation after mild COVID-19. Using its own MiXCR run on the 5' RACE reads, TCRdb lists one record per CDR3 protein. The sample carries 350,000 to 450,000 distinct CDR3 sequences, more than 20% recorded once. Material for sequencing was PBMCs or a T cell subset sorted from them (not recorded which). The source of these receptors is an adult woman who had mild COVID-19 (a few samples of this study predate the infection). Cell type and time point are not known.

The rearrangement links TRBV6-5 to TRBJ2-7; 12 nucleotides match TRBD1. V trimming: 5 bases; J trimming: 7 bases; junction bases outside the gene matches: 6. This CDR3 is 14 amino acids long. In germline, CDR1 is MNHEY, CDR2 SVGAGI. The CDR3 DNA sequence: TGTGCCAGCAGTAAGGGACAGGGGGCGGATGAGCAGTACTTC. As protein: CASSKGQGADEQYF.

This clonotype was recorded a few times. The genes are TRBV29-1 and TRBJ2-5; weak D call: TRBD1 (6 bases). This CDR3 contains 13 residues. Germline CDR1 and CDR2: SQVTM and ANQGSEA. V was trimmed by 4 bases and J by 1 base, leaving 10 bases between them. Here the CDR3 reads CSVVGRGQETQYF. The CDR3 DNA follows: TGCAGCGTTGTCGGCAGGGGCCAAGAGACCCAGTACTTC.

V usage is TRBV5-5 and J usage is TRBJ2-1; D is uncertain. Between the trimmed V and J ends, which lost 1 base and 8 bases, there was a span of 10 bases. This CDR3 region has 13 residues. CDR1 SGHKS and CDR2 YYEKEE come from the germline V gene (reference sequence). The CDR3 DNA reads TGTGCCAGCAGCTTGTGGGTGGTCGATGAGCAGTTCTTC. Encoded protein: CASSLWVVDEQFF.

This clonotype was seen a few times. The CDR3 loop reads CAWSVKGSYYEQYF. In DNA, the CDR3 is TGTGCCTGGAGTGTTAAGGGGTCTTACTACGAGCAGTACTTC. This chain connects TRBV30 to TRBJ2-7, with D maybe TRBD1 (5 bases). There are 14 residues in the CDR3. The V end lost 0 bases, the J end lost 3 bases, and 12 bases lay between the germline ends. Germline V gene sequence: CDR1 GTSNPN, CDR2 SVGIG (reference sequence).

The rearrangement links TRBV5-6 to TRBJ2-7; 14 nucleotides agree with TRBD2. The trim removed 2 bases at V and 7 bases at J, leaving 14 bases unmatched. The germline gives CDR1 SGHDT, CDR2 YYEEEE. CDR3 length equals 18 residues. CDR3: CASSLPGLAGVSWREQYF. CDR3 sequence (DNA): TGTGCCAGCAGCTTACCGGGACTAGCGGGAGTATCGTGGAGGGAGCAGTACTTC.

The V and J genes are TRBV6-5 and TRBJ1-2, with D uncertain. Germline V gives CDR1 MNHEY, CDR2 SVGAGI. The V gene lost 0 bases and the J gene lost 4 bases, with 18 bases spanning the gap. CDR3 length equals 17 residues. The CDR3 reads CASSYSANSGATYGYTF. For the CDR3, the DNA is TGTGCCAGCAGTTACTCGGCTAACTCGGGAGCCACCTATGGCTACACCTTC.

The chain links TRBV24-1 to TRBJ1-5; D call uncertain. The germline gives CDR1 KGHDR, CDR2 SFDVKD. Trimming took 7 bases from V and 1 from J, leaving 13 bases between them. The CDR3 length is 15 residues. CDR3 residues: CATRYSCHSNQPQHF. CDR3 nucleotide sequence: TGTGCCACCAGGTACTCGTGCCACAGCAATCAGCCCCAGCATTTT.

This clonotype came up a few times. The rearrangement uses TRBV7-8 and TRBJ2-1; no firm D call. CDR1 is SGHVS, CDR2 FQNEAQ, per germline. The CDR3 length is 14 residues. V was clipped by 5 bases and J by 7 bases, with 15 bases between them. CDR3 nucleotides: TGTGCCAGCAGCCCTGCGCGAAGTGCGAATGAGCAGTTCTTC. This sequence encodes CASSPARSANEQFF.

This rearrangement joins TRBV7-6 to TRBJ2-7; tentatively, D is TRBD2 (5 bases). This CDR3 is 15 amino acids long. V was pared by 1 base and J by 4 bases, with 14 bases between. Germline V gene data show CDR1 as SGHVS and CDR2 as FNYEAQ. DNA for the CDR3: TGTGCCAGCAGCTTAGAGGGTCGAGGGATTTACGAGCAGTACTTC. This encodes CASSLEGRGIYEQYF. Supplemented by reference TRBV7-6 and TRBJ2-7, the full variable domain reads GAGVSQSPRYKVTKRGQDVALRCDPISGHVSLYWYRQALGQGPEFLTYFNYEAQQDKSGLPNDRFSAERPEGSISTLTIQRTEQRDSAMYRCASSLEGRGIYEQYFGPGTRLTVT.

The J gene is TRBJ2-1, the V gene TRBV4-3, with TRBD2 identical over 8 bases. The germline V gene has CDR1 LGHNA and CDR2 YSLEER. This CDR3 is 16 amino acids long. V trimming: 0 bases; J trimming: 7 bases; junction bases outside the gene matches: 8. The CDR3 sequence is CASSQDRGLEWNEQFF. The CDR3 nucleotides read TGCGCCAGCAGCCAAGATCGGGGACTAGAGTGGAATGAGCAGTTCTTC.

The chain has TRBV7-9 and TRBJ2-7; either TRBD1 or TRBD2 may supply D (6 bases each). CDR1 and CDR2 (germline): SEHNR, FQNEAQ (reference sequence). The CDR3 is 17 residues long. Between the trimmed V and J ends, which lost 6 bases and 0 bases, there was a span of 21 bases. The CDR3 DNA reads as TGTGCCAGCAGTTTACGAGGGGAGGACAGTCGCTCCTACGAGCAGTACTTC. Its translation is CASSLRGEDSRSYEQYF.

V usage is TRBV20-1 and J usage is TRBJ2-7; D may be TRBD2 (5 bases). The V end was cut by 1 base, the J end by 2 bases, with 12 bases between. The CDR3 has 14 residues. Per the germline V gene, CDR1 is DFQATT and CDR2 is SNEGSKA (reference sequence). This CDR3 is CSARVRGRAYEQYF. The CDR3 DNA sequence: TGCAGTGCTAGAGTTCGGGGTAGAGCCTACGAGCAGTACTTC.

This clonotype turned up a few times. This rearrangement joins TRBV29-1 to TRBJ1-1; 10 positions match TRBD1. V shed 3 bases and J 6 bases; nucleotides not matched to a gene: 4. The CDR3 contains 13 residues. From germline, CDR1 is SQVTM and CDR2 ANQGSEA. The CDR3 protein is CSVDGQGGAEAFF. CDR3 nucleotide sequence: TGCAGCGTTGACGGACAGGGGGGGGCTGAAGCTTTCTTT.

This sequence joins TRBV5-1 and TRBJ2-6; D might be TRBD2 (5 bases). Germline V gene data show CDR1 as SGHRS and CDR2 as YFSETQ. This CDR3 region has 17 residues. Trimming removed 2 bases from V and 1 base from J, with 13 bases in between. In DNA, the CDR3 is TGCGCCAGCAGCTTCGGGGAGCAGTTATCTGGGGCCAACGTCCTGACTTTC. This translates into CASSFGEQLSGANVLTF. The entire variable domain, with the rest obtained from reference TRBV5-1 and TRBJ2-6, is as follows: KAGVTQTPRYLIKTRGQQVTLSCSPISGHRSVSWYQQTPGQGLQFLFEYFSETQRNKGNFPGRFSGRQFSNSRSEMNVSTLELGDSALYLCASSFGEQLSGANVLTFGAGSRLTVL.

The gene calls are TRBV24-1 and TRBJ2-2; no clear D. Germline CDR1 and CDR2: KGHDR and SFDVKD. The CDR3 runs 16 residues. With 4 bases removed from V and 2 bases from J, the gap between germline ends came to 13 bases. For the CDR3, the DNA is TGTGCCACCAGTGACGTTTACCGGGCTAACACCGGGGAGCTGTTTTTT. This sequence encodes CATSDVYRANTGELFF.

The CDR3 DNA follows: TGTGCCAGCAGCTCCAGACAGGGTCGAGCGCCCCAGCATTTT. This sequence encodes CASSSRQGRAPQHF. The rearrangement joins TRBV7-2 to TRBJ1-5; TRBD1 agrees at 7 bases. This CDR3 region has 14 residues. Germline V lookup: CDR1 SGHTA, CDR2 FQGNSA. Trimming at V came to 4 bases and at J to 9 bases, leaving 9 bases not matched to a gene.

This clonotype came up a few times. The rearrangement joins TRBV6-5 to TRBJ2-7; D is undetermined. The CDR3 contains 12 residues. V gave up 8 bases and J gave up 3 bases, with 11 bases separating them. The germline V gene encodes CDR1 MNHEY and CDR2 SVGAGI. The chain's CDR3 is CASYSLHYEQYF. The CDR3 nucleotides are TGTGCCAGCTACTCCTTACACTACGAGCAGTACTTC.

The V call is TRBV7-9, the J call TRBJ2-5; 8 bases are a match to TRBD1. The germline V gene has CDR1 SEHNR and CDR2 FQNEAQ (reference sequence). The V and J ends lost 5 bases and 4 bases, in that order; junction bases with no gene match: 6. The CDR3 is made up of 14 amino acids. Written as DNA, the CDR3 is TGTGCCAGCAGCGTAGACAGGGGAACAGAGACCCAGTACTTC. It specifies CASSVDRGTETQYF.

This clonotype has a handful of counts. The chain recombines TRBV27 with TRBJ2-2; TRBD1 is a possible D gene (5 bases). V lost 6 bases, J lost 4 bases, and 9 bases lay in between. CDR3 size: 13 residues. Germline CDR1 reads MNHEY; CDR2 reads SMNVEV (reference sequence). CDR3 nucleotides: TGTGCCAGCAGGATTCAGGGCACCGGGGAGCTGTTTTTT. It is translated as CASRIQGTGELFF.

This sequence joins TRBV5-1 and TRBJ2-2; TRBD1 is a possible D gene (6 bases). V dropped 4 bases and J dropped 4 bases, with 14 bases sitting between them. From germline, CDR1 is SGHRS and CDR2 YFSETQ. The CDR3 extends over 15 amino acids. CDR3 residues: CASSPGGLTTGELFF. The CDR3 coding sequence is TGCGCCAGCAGCCCTGGGGGCTTAACCACCGGGGAGCTGTTTTTT. Full variable domain (missing parts from reference TRBV5-1 and TRBJ2-2): KAGVTQTPRYLIKTRGQQVTLSCSPISGHRSVSWYQQTPGQGLQFLFEYFSETQRNKGNFPGRFSGRQFSNSRSEMNVSTLELGDSALYLCASSPGGLTTGELFFGEGSRLTVL.

This clonotype appeared a few times. The chain carries TRBV12-3 or TRBV12-4 and TRBJ2-3; 13 bases are shared with TRBD2. The CDR3 is 17 residues long. V lost 2 bases, J lost 4 bases, and 6 bases stayed unmatched. In DNA form, the CDR3 reads TGTGCCAGCAGTTTATTGGGGACTAGCGGGATTGCAGATACGCAGTATTTT. Protein: CASSLLGTSGIADTQYF.

This clonotype was observed a handful of times. This rearrangement joins TRBV12-3 or TRBV12-4 to TRBJ2-5; TRBD2 matches 7 bases. The CDR3 loop spans 16 amino acids. J gave up 6 bases and V 0 bases, and 10 bases lay outside the gene matches. CDR3 sequence reads: CASSLATAGASKTQYF. CDR3 bases: TGTGCCAGCAGTTTAGCGACGGCGGGAGCTTCGAAGACCCAGTACTTC.

This clonotype was seen many times. The chain recombines TRBV20-1 with TRBJ2-1; 12 bases are shared with TRBD2. In germline, CDR1 is DFQATT, CDR2 SNEGSKA (reference sequence). The J segment lost 3 bases and the V segment lost 1 base, leaving 4 bases of the junction unmatched. The CDR3 totals 16 residues. CDR3 coding DNA: TGCAGTGCTAGAGGTTGGACTAGCGGGAACTACAATGAGCAGTTCTTC. Its translation is CSARGWTSGNYNEQFF.

In its sample, this clonotype was seen many times. The gene calls are TRBV5-1 and TRBJ1-2; the D gene is possibly TRBD1 (5 bases). Per the germline V gene, CDR1 is SGHRS and CDR2 is YFSETQ. The CDR3 length is 14 residues. Trimming cost V 0 bases and J 4 bases, with 10 bases left between them. This CDR3 is CASSLVVGGYGYTF. CDR3 bases: TGCGCCAGCAGCTTGGTTGTGGGGGGCTATGGCTACACCTTC.

The rearrangement links TRBV5-1 to TRBJ2-5; possible D gene TRBD1, 6 bases. CDR3 size: 14 residues. The germline V gene has CDR1 SGHRS and CDR2 YFSETQ. With 5 bases removed from V and 0 bases from J, the gap between germline ends came to 11 bases. This CDR3 reads CASRSGQNQETQYF. In DNA, the CDR3 is TGCGCCAGCAGATCTGGACAGAACCAAGAGACCCAGTACTTC.

This clonotype was found a few times. The chain couples TRBV10-3 to TRBJ1-1, with D maybe TRBD1 (6 bases). Trimming shortened V by 2 bases and J by 0 bases, and 7 bases separated the two germline ends. Per the germline V gene, CDR1 is ENHRY and CDR2 is SYGVKD. CDR3 size: 14 residues. CDR3 in DNA: TGTGCCATCAGTGAGACAGGGATGAACACTGAAGCTTTCTTT. Residues: CAISETGMNTEAFF.